This is a list of T cell receptor beta chains from one sample in a study of monozygotic twins with inflammatory bowel disease. Reanalyzing the 5' RACE reads, TCRdb keeps one entry per CDR3 protein, without DNA. Reported are roughly 150,000 distinct CDR3 sequences; the ten largest clones contain under 3.5%. Sequencing used blood. The receptors stem from a human donor with ulcerative colitis or Crohn's disease, or a healthy co-twin of an affected twin (not recorded which). CDR3s include the opening cysteine and the closing phenylalanine or tryptophan. Fields, in order: V gene, J gene, CDR3 protein.

TRBV6-4	TRBJ1-6	CASSVSGGNSPLHF
TRBV7-2	TRBJ1-6	CASRQTGVVNSPLHF
TRBV4-1	TRBJ1-5	CASSQVRRSNQPQHF
TRBV7-9	TRBJ1-5	CASSSGSANQPQHF
TRBV9	TRBJ2-1	CASSGKLAGVPFGEQFF
TRBV28	TRBJ1-5	CASSLLGGTFGLGGNQPQHF
TRBV28	TRBJ2-2	CASSSNTGELFF
TRBV14	TRBJ2-3	CASSQDRVLAGAGDTQYF
TRBV7-3	TRBJ2-1	CASSLTSALIAGGPVNEQFF
TRBV7-9	TRBJ2-1	CASSDAGLAGDEQFF
TRBV7-2	TRBJ2-3	CASSRGLAGTLDTQYF
TRBV9	TRBJ1-6	CASSALNRGGSPLHF
TRBV6-4	TRBJ2-1	CASSDSAGYNEQFF
TRBV10-3	TRBJ1-1	CAISREHDTEAFF
TRBV20-1	TRBJ2-3	CSARDRRASGVDTQYF
TRBV7-2	TRBJ1-3	CASSKEHWTGAGNTIYF
TRBV5-1	TRBJ1-1	CASSLNYGFEAFF
TRBV29-1	TRBJ2-7	CSVEKKDRSSYEQYF
TRBV28	TRBJ2-7	CASSPDGGTLREQYF
TRBV5-1	TRBJ2-7	CASSSAGSYEQYF
TRBV12-3/TRBV12-4	TRBJ2-2	CASSLTGWGGDTGELFF
TRBV9	TRBJ2-1	CASSVGDAPYNEQFF
TRBV27	TRBJ1-1	CASNLNTEAFF
TRBV29-1	TRBJ2-3	CSVEEIPNTQYF
TRBV4-2	TRBJ2-1	CASSQGGTSGGYNEQFF
TRBV20-1	TRBJ2-2	CSAGPGQPNRGELFF
TRBV12-3/TRBV12-4	TRBJ2-4	CASSIYRGAKNIQYF
TRBV15	TRBJ2-7	CATSSGTSPSYEQYF
TRBV29-1	TRBJ1-4	CSVEGYHEKLFF
TRBV3-1	TRBJ1-5	CASSQHRASNQPQHF
TRBV7-9	TRBJ2-7	CASSWVAGEIHEQYF
TRBV7-2	TRBJ2-7	CASSLAVAGSYEQYF
TRBV7-9	TRBJ1-5	CASSQWGATFGNQPQHF
TRBV4-3	TRBJ1-4	CASGAGVNNEKLFF
TRBV7-2	TRBJ2-1	CASSLGGGLDYNEQFF
TRBV24-1	TRBJ2-2	CATSDPNPAPGTGRTGELFF
TRBV11-1	TRBJ2-1	CASSLEGRAGNNEQFF
TRBV7-3	TRBJ2-7	CASSLTGGRTYEQYF
TRBV5-1	TRBJ2-7	CASSLVGRGSYEQYF
TRBV7-6	TRBJ2-2	CASSFEYTGELFF
TRBV5-1	TRBJ2-1	CASSLGRAGGLRSYNEQFF
TRBV28	TRBJ1-2	CASSFQDYGYTF
TRBV12-3/TRBV12-4	TRBJ2-5	CASKDGSTETQYF
TRBV15	TRBJ1-1	CATSRDDGRAFF
TRBV5-1	TRBJ2-5	CASSIIQGAGETQYF
TRBV9	TRBJ1-4	CASSVDVSQDYEKLFF
TRBV20-1	TRBJ2-7	CSAREGTSGRLDEQYF
TRBV6-2/TRBV6-3	TRBJ2-1	CASSYFSKQFF
TRBV29-1	TRBJ2-1	CSVEDRGNNEQFF
TRBV27	TRBJ1-1	CASSLSVMNTEAFF
TRBV6-5	TRBJ1-6	CASSYWRGVDNSPLHF